Below, 17 T cell receptor beta chains from the same sample are listed, as sequenced in a study of human T cells and chemical hapten exposure. The authors' total RNA extraction used unfractionated whole blood. Each cDNA molecule in the library carried unique molecular identifiers. TCRdb reanalysed the reads using MiXCR and keeps one entry per CDR3 protein. The data hold about 120,000 distinct CDR3 sequences, with less than 10% observed a single time. Sequencing used whole blood. The source is a human donor in good health. Some clones in this sample may be carry-over from other donors' samples.

In regard to this clonotype: A much larger clonotype is one base distant, so this may be a read error. The genes are TRBV5-1 and TRBJ2-5; D is uncertain. Germline V gives CDR1 SGHRS, CDR2 YFSETQ. Trimming left V 4 bases short and J 10 bases short, with 17 bases between. The CDR3 has 13 amino acids. CDR3: CASSPLVDRSQYF. The CDR3 DNA follows: TGCGCCAGCAGCCCGCTTGTTGACCGCAGCCAGTACTTC.

This clonotype showed up many times. The gene calls are TRBV5-6 and TRBJ2-3; D is tentatively TRBD1 or TRBD2 (5 bases each). Germline CDR1 reads SGHDT; CDR2 reads YYEEEE. Trimming stripped 0 bases from V and 6 bases from J, with 17 bases between. The CDR3 totals 16 residues. Here the CDR3 DNA reads TGTGCCAGCAGCTTGGCCTGGCAGGGACGGAACGATACGCAGTATTTT. Protein: CASSLAWQGRNDTQYF.

This clonotype came up a few times. The genes are TRBV29-1 and TRBJ1-2, with 8 bases aligning to TRBD1. The V segment lost 6 bases and the J segment 6 bases; nucleotides outside the gene matches: 9. The CDR3 contains 13 residues. Germline V gene data show CDR1 as SQVTM and CDR2 as ANQGSEA. The CDR3 loop is CSVHPGQEDGYTF. The CDR3 coding sequence is TGCAGCGTACACCCGGGACAGGAGGATGGCTACACCTTC.

This chain links TRBV7-2 with TRBJ2-3; D ambiguous. V gave up 1 base and J gave up 4 bases, with 6 bases separating them. The CDR3 has 13 residues. Germline-derived CDR1 and CDR2 are SGHTA and FQGNSA. CDR3 region: CASSLVRPDTQYF. In DNA form, the CDR3 reads TGTGCCAGCAGCTTAGTCCGGCCAGATACGCAGTATTTT.

A few counts support this clonotype. CDR3 amino acids: CASSPGSREQYF. Written as DNA, the CDR3 is TGTGCCAGCAGCCCCGGGTCACGTGAGCAGTACTTC. The chain carries TRBV5-5 and TRBJ2-7; D is undetermined. The CDR3 is 12 amino acids. Germline V gene sequence: CDR1 SGHKS, CDR2 YYEKEE (reference sequence). The V and J ends lost 4 bases and 7 bases respectively, with 12 bases between them.

This clonotype was seen more than once but under ten times. J is TRBJ2-6 and V is TRBV6-6, with TRBD1 as a possible D gene (5 bases). The CDR3 has 17 amino acids. V lost 5 bases and J 3 bases, leaving 17 bases between the germline ends. Germline CDR1 and CDR2: MNHNY and SVGAGI (reference sequence). The CDR3 DNA reads TGTGCCAGCAGTACCTCCGCGGCAGGGATTGGGGCCAACGTCCTGACTTTC. This encodes CASSTSAAGIGANVLTF.

The gene calls are TRBV29-1 and TRBJ2-1; the D is unclear. Trimming removed 1 base from V and 8 bases from J, with 6 bases in between. The CDR3 covers 11 residues. Germline V gene lookup returns CDR1 SQVTM and CDR2 ANQGSEA. CDR3 nucleotide sequence: TGCAGCGTTGAAGTGGATTATGAGCAGTTCTTC. Protein sequence: CSVEVDYEQFF.

This clonotype appeared a few times. The chain is built from TRBV2 and TRBJ2-3, with D unresolved. Germline loops: CDR1 SNHLY, CDR2 FYNNEI. The CDR3 covers 14 residues. V was trimmed by 8 bases and J by 7 bases, leaving 19 bases between them. The CDR3 DNA sequence: TGTGCCAGCCGTAGGTTACTTCAAAAAAATACGCAGTATTTT. Translation: CASRRLLQKNTQYF.

This chain links TRBV4-1 with TRBJ2-7; 7 bases match TRBD1. The length of the CDR3 is 16 residues. Germline CDR1 MGHRA, CDR2 YSYEKL. The J segment lost 4 bases and the V segment lost 3 bases, leaving 12 bases of the junction unmatched. CDR3 region: CASSHGTTGEKYEQYF. CDR3 bases: TGCGCCAGCAGCCATGGAACCACAGGGGAGAAGTACGAGCAGTACTTC.

This chain links TRBV6-1 with TRBJ2-7, with TRBD1 as a possible D gene (6 bases). The CDR3 loop spans 14 amino acids. Germline CDR1 MNHNS, CDR2 SASEGT. V gave up 1 base and J gave up 2 bases, with 9 bases separating them. The chain's CDR3 is CASSEETGPYEQYF. The CDR3 nucleotides are TGTGCCAGCAGTGAAGAGACAGGCCCCTACGAGCAGTACTTC.

The chain couples TRBV20-1 to TRBJ2-5; 9 bases match TRBD2. CDR3 length equals 14 residues. After removal of 6 bases from V and 5 bases from J, the junction contained 10 bases not matched to a gene. Germline values: CDR1 DFQATT, CDR2 SNEGSKA (reference sequence). The CDR3: CSAPRSGGRETQYF. The DNA for the CDR3 is TGCAGTGCGCCGAGGAGCGGGGGGAGGGAGACCCAGTACTTC.

This clonotype turned up a few times. V gene TRBV10-3 combines with J gene TRBJ2-1; D is unclear. Trimming took off 10 bases at V and 7 bases at J, with 26 bases between the two ends. The V gene's germline CDR1 is ENHRY and CDR2 SYGVKD. This CDR3 region has 16 residues. The DNA of the CDR3 is TGTGCCACAACCAACCCGGGCCGACTGATGGGAAATGAGCAGTTCTTC. Its protein is CATTNPGRLMGNEQFF.

This clonotype was counted ten times or more. J is TRBJ2-1 and V is TRBV29-1; D ambiguous. Trimming stripped 5 bases from V and 3 bases from J, with 14 bases between. CDR3 size: 14 residues. Germline assignment: CDR1 SQVTM and CDR2 ANQGSEA. The CDR3 nucleotides read TGCAGCGTTTACCTGAGCTCTATCTACAATGAGCAGTTCTTC. Its protein product is CSVYLSSIYNEQFF.

This clonotype occurred many times. CDR3 amino acids: CASSERRGGYTF. In DNA form, the CDR3 reads TGTGCCAGCAGTGAACGGAGGGGCGGCTACACCTTC. The rearrangement links TRBV6-2 or TRBV6-3 to TRBJ1-2, with D possibly TRBD1 on 5 matching bases. The CDR3 is 12 residues long. Germline CDR1 is MNHEY and CDR2 is SVGEGT. Trimming shortened V by 5 bases and J by 8 bases, and 12 bases separated the two germline ends.

The sample holds a few counts of this clonotype. The chain employs TRBV19 and TRBJ2-1; unclear D gene. From germline, CDR1 is LNHDA and CDR2 SQIVND (reference sequence). V lost 10 bases and J lost 5, with 12 bases in between. The CDR3 runs 12 residues. The CDR3 reads CATSQANNEQFF. As DNA, the CDR3 is TGTGCCACCTCTCAGGCAAACAATGAGCAGTTCTTC.

This clonotype was recorded at least ten times. This rearrangement joins TRBV3-1 to TRBJ1-1, with TRBD1 matching 7 bases. There are 14 residues in the CDR3. V lost 4 bases, J lost 3 bases, and 5 bases stayed unmatched. Germline V lookup: CDR1 LGHDT, CDR2 YNNKEL (reference sequence). The CDR3, as DNA: TGTGCCAGCAGCCGCACAGGGGAAGACACTGAAGCTTTCTTT. Translating gives CASSRTGEDTEAFF.

This clonotype was seen ten or more times. The chain carries TRBV12-3 or TRBV12-4 and TRBJ1-1; TRBD1 matches at 9 bases. The CDR3 spans 14 residues. J was trimmed by 5 bases and V by 4 bases; bases with no gene match: 5. CDR3 sequence: CASSWGQGGTEAFF. The DNA of the CDR3 is TGTGCCAGCAGTTGGGGACAGGGCGGGACTGAAGCTTTCTTT.